This T cell receptor beta chain was documented in a study of multiple sclerosis patients with progressive multifocal leukoencephalopathy. Trimming left V 6 bases short and J 4 bases short, with 16 bases between. Germline V gives CDR1 SGHDT, CDR2 YYEEEE. This CDR3 comprises 14 residues. This table comes from immunoSEQ multiplex PCR, and its TCRdb copy is limited to in-frame clones, with some not included. The sample shows tens of thousands of clones, 85% to 90% of them seen only once. The sample's time point: time of PML onset. This material consisted of PBMCs, taken from a patient treated with natalizumab. The chain carries TRBV5-6 and TRBJ2-5, with a weak D call TRBD2 (6 bases). The sequence was obtained from a woman in her 30s with progressive multifocal leukoencephalopathy. The CDR3 here is CASTLRAGLETQYF. For the CDR3, the DNA is TGTGCCAGCACGCTTAGAGCGGGTTTAGAGACCCAGTACTTC.